This entry is about one TCR beta chain. Its antigen is not identified. This sample stems from a study of shared clonotypes between healthy human individuals. Libraries were prepared by immunoSEQ multiplex PCR; TCRdb keeps only in-frame clonotypes and omits some of them. The data show about 580,000 clones, with 95% to 98% seen just once and 0.3% to 0.35% held by the top ten. Germline V gene data show CDR1 as MGHRA and CDR2 as YSYEKL. CDR3 length: 16 amino acids. Trimming stripped 1 base from V and 8 bases from J, with 18 bases between. Study-wide findings and caveats: Among non-shared clonotypes, generation probabilities were lower than among those shared by all four donors.

In the naive CD8 group, cells lacked CD45RO and were positively selected for CCR7, so terminally differentiated effector memory CD45RA+ cells were left out. Healthy HIV-negative adults without recent acute infections or vaccinations served as donors. Sequenced: naive CD8+ T cells sorted from blood. V and J are TRBV4-1 and TRBJ1-5; no clear D. The TCR comes from a man aged 25 to 40 in good health. The CDR3 region has the DNA TGCGCCAGCAGCCAAGCGGCATCCAACCCCCTAGAGCCCCAGCATTTT. Its translation: CASSQAASNPLEPQHF.